One sample yielded the 10 T cell receptor beta chains listed below, sequenced in a study of T-cell memory formation after mild COVID-19. MiXCR, applied by TCRdb to the 5' RACE reads, yields one record per CDR3 protein. The table lists 120,000 to 150,000 distinct CDR3 sequences, about a fifth of them singletons. Input material: PBMCs or a T cell subset sorted from them (not recorded which). The source of these receptors is an adult woman who had mild COVID-19 (a few samples of this study predate the infection). Cell type and time point are not known.

In its sample, this clonotype was seen a few times. V usage is TRBV18 and J usage is TRBJ1-2; D unclear. The CDR3 length is 16 residues. V was pared by 0 bases and J by 3 bases, with 14 bases between. The germline V gene has CDR1 KGHSH and CDR2 LQKENI. The CDR3 protein is CASSPPNHPGDYGYTF. CDR3 nucleotides: TGTGCCAGCTCACCACCGAACCATCCTGGGGACTATGGCTACACCTTC.

This clonotype was seen a few times. This chain connects TRBV20-1 to TRBJ2-3; TRBD2 matches at 7 bases. The germline V gene encodes CDR1 DFQATT and CDR2 SNEGSKA (reference sequence). The CDR3 has 11 amino acids. CDR3 protein: CSLADTDTQYF. The CDR3 nucleotides are TGCAGCCTAGCGGACACAGATACGCAGTATTTT.

The chain combines TRBV3-1 with TRBJ1-2; 7 nucleotides line up with TRBD1. The CDR3 runs to 15 residues. The germline gives CDR1 LGHDT, CDR2 YNNKEL (reference sequence). V trimming: 2 bases; J trimming: 6 bases; junction bases outside the gene matches: 9. For the CDR3, the DNA is TGTGCCAGCAGCCAAAATGGCCTCAGGGGGGATGGCTACACCTTC. It is translated as CASSQNGLRGDGYTF.

This sequence joins TRBV20-1 and TRBJ1-6; 7 bases agree with TRBD1. With V trimmed by 2 bases and J by 6 bases, 10 bases remained unmatched. Germline lookup yields CDR1 DFQATT and CDR2 SNEGSKA (reference sequence). There are 16 residues in the CDR3. The CDR3 protein is CSARFLDRPSNSPLHF. In DNA form, the CDR3 reads TGCAGTGCTAGATTTTTGGACAGGCCCAGTAATTCACCCCTCCACTTT.

V and J are TRBV7-2 and TRBJ2-5, with 9 bases matching TRBD1. Per the germline V gene, CDR1 is SGHTA and CDR2 is FQGNSA. Losses at the gene ends were 5 bases for V and 5 bases for J; bases not matched to a gene: 12. This CDR3 has 16 amino acids. Here the CDR3 reads CASSLHVDRGMETQYF. The CDR3 DNA is TGTGCCAGCAGCCTCCACGTGGACAGGGGAATGGAGACCCAGTACTTC.

There are a few counts of this clonotype. This chain uses TRBV7-9 with TRBJ1-4; perhaps TRBD1 as D (5 bases). Trimming shortened V by 1 base and J by 7 bases, and 13 bases separated the two germline ends. Germline loops: CDR1 SEHNR, CDR2 FQNEAQ (reference sequence). The CDR3 contains 15 residues. The CDR3 sequence is CASSLVEGRGEKLFF. CDR3 sequence (DNA): TGTGCCAGCAGCTTAGTGGAGGGGAGAGGTGAAAAACTGTTTTTT.

This chain joins TRBV12-3 or TRBV12-4 and TRBJ2-2, with TRBD2 identical over 10 bases. The CDR3 runs to 16 residues. V gave up 4 bases and J gave up 6 bases; unmatched junction bases: 8. For the CDR3, the DNA is TGTGCCAGCAGTTCCTTAGCGGGGGGATTGTCCGGGGAGCTGTTTTTT. Translating gives CASSSLAGGLSGELFF.

The chain employs TRBV4-1 and TRBJ2-1, with 7 bases aligning to TRBD1. CDR3 length: 15 amino acids. CDR1 MGHRA and CDR2 YSYEKL come from the germline V gene. With V trimmed by 3 bases and J by 2 bases, 4 bases remained unmatched. The CDR3 DNA is TGCGCCAGCAGCCATACACAGGGGCCCTACAATGAGCAGTTCTTC. It encodes CASSHTQGPYNEQFF.

The CDR3 bases are TGTGCCAGCCAAAAGAGTGGGGAGACCCAGTACTTC. Translation gives CASQKSGETQYF. This chain uses TRBV2 with TRBJ2-5, with no clear D. The CDR3 is made up of 12 amino acids. Germline V CDR1 and CDR2: SNHLY, FYNNEI. The ends were cut back, 8 bases at V and 5 bases at J, with 12 bases in the middle.

The genes are TRBV12-3 or TRBV12-4 and TRBJ2-3; D is possibly TRBD2 (6 bases). CDR3 length equals 12 residues. Trimming pared 6 bases from V and 9 bases from J, leaving 13 bases between. The CDR3 sequence: CASSVRAGTQYF. As DNA, the CDR3 is TGTGCCAGCAGCGTTAGGGCGGGGACGCAGTATTTT.